The sequence of this T cell receptor (beta chain) was determined in a study of T cell responses to AZD1222 COVID-19 vaccine. The table came from immunoSEQ multiplex PCR; TCRdb's copy has only in-frame clones and leaves some out. Of over 150,000 clones listed, roughly nine tenths are singletons. This clone occurred once. What it binds is not known. The V gene lost 0 bases and the J gene lost 4 bases, with 13 bases spanning the gap. Germline V CDR1 and CDR2: SGDLS, YYNGEE. This CDR3 comprises 15 residues. General study points: There were repertoire samples only from the period after the peak T cell response. Spike-specific TCR breadth and depth rose after two AZD1222 doses. Donors were chiefly white British, with a greater number of females, and clonal diversity was perhaps underestimated.

The clonotype comes from an adult in good health. This chain uses TRBV9 with TRBJ1-1; no clear D gene. The sequences come from peripheral blood, collected on day 0 of MenACWY control vaccination. The CDR3, as DNA: TGTGCCAGCAGCGTAGCTAGTGAGGGATCCACTGAAGCTTTCTTT. Encoded protein: CASSVASEGSTEAFF.